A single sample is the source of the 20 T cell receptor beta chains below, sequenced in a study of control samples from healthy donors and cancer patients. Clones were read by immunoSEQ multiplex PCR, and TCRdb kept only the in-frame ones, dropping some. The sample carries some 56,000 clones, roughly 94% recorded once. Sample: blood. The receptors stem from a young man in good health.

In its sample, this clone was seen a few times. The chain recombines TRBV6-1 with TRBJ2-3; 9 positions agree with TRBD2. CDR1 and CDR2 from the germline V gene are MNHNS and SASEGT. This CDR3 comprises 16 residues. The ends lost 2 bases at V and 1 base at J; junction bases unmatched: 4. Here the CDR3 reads CASSESLAGGTDTQYF. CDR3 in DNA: TGTGCCAGCAGTGAATCGTTAGCGGGAGGCACAGATACGCAGTATTTT.

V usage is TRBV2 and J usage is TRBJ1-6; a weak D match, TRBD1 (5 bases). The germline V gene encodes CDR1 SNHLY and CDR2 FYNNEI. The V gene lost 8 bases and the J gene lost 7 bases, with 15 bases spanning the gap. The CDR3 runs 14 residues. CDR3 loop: CASGPGRTNSPLHF. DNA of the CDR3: TGTGCCAGCGGACCGGGACGGACAAATTCACCCCTCCACTTT.

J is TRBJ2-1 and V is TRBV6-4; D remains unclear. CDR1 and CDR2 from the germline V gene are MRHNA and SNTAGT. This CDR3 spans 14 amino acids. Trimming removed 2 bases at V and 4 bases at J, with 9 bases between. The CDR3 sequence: CASSDPPVYNEQFF. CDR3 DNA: TGTGCCAGCAGTGACCCGCCAGTTTACAATGAGCAGTTCTTC.

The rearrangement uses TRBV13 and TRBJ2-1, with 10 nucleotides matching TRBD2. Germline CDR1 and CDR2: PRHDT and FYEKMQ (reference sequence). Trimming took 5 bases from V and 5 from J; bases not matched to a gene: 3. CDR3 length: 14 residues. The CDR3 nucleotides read TGTGCCAGCAGCCCCGGACTAGCGGACAATGAGCAGTTCTTC. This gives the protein CASSPGLADNEQFF.

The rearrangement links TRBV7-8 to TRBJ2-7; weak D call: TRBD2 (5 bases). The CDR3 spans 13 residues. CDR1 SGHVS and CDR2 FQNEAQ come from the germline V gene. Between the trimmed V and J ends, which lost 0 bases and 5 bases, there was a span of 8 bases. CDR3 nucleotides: TGTGCCAGCAGCTTAGCGCCGGGGAACGAGCAGTACTTC. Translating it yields CASSLAPGNEQYF.

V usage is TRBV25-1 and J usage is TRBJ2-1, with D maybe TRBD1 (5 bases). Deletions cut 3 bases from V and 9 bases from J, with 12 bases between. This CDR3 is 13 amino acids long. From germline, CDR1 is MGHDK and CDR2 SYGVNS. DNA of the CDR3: TGTGCCAGCAGTGACAGGGTTTTTGGTGAGCAGTTCTTC. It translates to CASSDRVFGEQFF.

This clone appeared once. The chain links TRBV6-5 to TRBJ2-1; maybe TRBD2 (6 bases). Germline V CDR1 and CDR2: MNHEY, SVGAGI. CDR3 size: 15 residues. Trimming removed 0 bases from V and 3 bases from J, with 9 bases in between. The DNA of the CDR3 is TGTGCCAGCAGTTACTCGGGGGGATTCTACAATGAGCAGTTCTTC. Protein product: CASSYSGGFYNEQFF.

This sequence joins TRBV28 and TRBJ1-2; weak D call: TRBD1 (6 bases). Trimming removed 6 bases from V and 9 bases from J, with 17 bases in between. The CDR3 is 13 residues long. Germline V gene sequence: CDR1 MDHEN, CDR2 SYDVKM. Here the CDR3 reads CASSRETGLSYTF. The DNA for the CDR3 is TGTGCCAGCAGCAGGGAGACAGGTCTAAGCTACACCTTC.

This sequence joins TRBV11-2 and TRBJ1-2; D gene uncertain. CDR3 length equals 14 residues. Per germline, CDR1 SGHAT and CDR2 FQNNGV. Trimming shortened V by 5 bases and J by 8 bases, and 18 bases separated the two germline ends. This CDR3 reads CASSPRTSAGGYTF. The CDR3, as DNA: TGTGCCAGCAGCCCCCGGACTTCGGCGGGAGGCTACACCTTC. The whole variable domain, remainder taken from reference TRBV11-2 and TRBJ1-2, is EAGVAQSPRYKIIEKRQSVAFWCNPISGHATLYWYQQILGQGPKLLIQFQNNGVVDDSQLPKDRFSAERLKGVDSTLKIQPAKLEDSAVYLCASSPRTSAGGYTFGSGTRLTVV.

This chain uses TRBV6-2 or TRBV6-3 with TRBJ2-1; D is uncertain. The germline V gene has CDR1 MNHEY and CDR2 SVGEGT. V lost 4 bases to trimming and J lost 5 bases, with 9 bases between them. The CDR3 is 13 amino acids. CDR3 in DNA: TGTGCCAGCAGTTCTGTCGGAAACAATGAGCAGTTCTTC. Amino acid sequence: CASSSVGNNEQFF.

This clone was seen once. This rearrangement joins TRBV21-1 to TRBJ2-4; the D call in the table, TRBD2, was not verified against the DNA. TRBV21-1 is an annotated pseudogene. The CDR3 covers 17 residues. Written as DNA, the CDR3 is TGTGCCAGCAGCAACAAGCCTAGCGGGAGGGAGAAAAACATTCAGTACTTC. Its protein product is CASSNKPSGREKNIQYF.

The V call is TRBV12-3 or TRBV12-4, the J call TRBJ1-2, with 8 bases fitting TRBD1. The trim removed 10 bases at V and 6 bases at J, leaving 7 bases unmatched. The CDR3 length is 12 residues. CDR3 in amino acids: CATARTGHGYTF. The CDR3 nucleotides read TGTGCCACCGCCCGGACAGGGCATGGCTACACCTTC.

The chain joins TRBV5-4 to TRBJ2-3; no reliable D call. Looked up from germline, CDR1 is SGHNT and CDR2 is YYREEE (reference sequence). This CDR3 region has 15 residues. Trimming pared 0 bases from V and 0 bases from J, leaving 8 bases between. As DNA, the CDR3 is TGTGCCAGCAGCTTGGGTGGCCGAAGCACAGATACGCAGTATTTT. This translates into CASSLGGRSTDTQYF. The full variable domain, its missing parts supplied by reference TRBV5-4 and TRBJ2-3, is ETGVTQSPTHLIKTRGQQVTLRCSSQSGHNTVSWYQQALGQGPQFIFQYYREEENGRGNFPPRFSGLQFPNYSSELNVNALELDDSALYLCASSLGGRSTDTQYFGPGTRLTVL.

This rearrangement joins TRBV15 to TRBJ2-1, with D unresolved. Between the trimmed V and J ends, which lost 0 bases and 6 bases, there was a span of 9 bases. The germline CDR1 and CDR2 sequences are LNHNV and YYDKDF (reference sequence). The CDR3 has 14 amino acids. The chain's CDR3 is CATSREDWSNEQFF. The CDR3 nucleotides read TGTGCCACCAGCAGAGAGGATTGGTCCAATGAGCAGTTCTTC.

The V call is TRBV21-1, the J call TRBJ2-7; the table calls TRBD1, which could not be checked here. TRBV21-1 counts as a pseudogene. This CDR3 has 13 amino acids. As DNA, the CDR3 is TGTGCCAGCAGCAAAGGGCACAGGTACGAGCAGTACTTC. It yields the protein CASSKGHRYEQYF.

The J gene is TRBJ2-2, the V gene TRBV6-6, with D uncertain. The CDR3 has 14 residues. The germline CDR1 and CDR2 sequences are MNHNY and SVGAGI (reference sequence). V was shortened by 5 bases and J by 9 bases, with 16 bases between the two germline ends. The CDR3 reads CASSHHQTTRELFF. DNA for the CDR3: TGTGCCAGCAGTCACCACCAAACGACAAGGGAGCTGTTTTTT.

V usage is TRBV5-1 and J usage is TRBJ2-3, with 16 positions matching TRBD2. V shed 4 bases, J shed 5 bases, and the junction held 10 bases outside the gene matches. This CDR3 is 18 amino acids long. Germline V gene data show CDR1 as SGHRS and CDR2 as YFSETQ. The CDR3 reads CASSLLGTSGREIDTQYF. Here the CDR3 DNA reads TGCGCCAGCAGCCTACTCGGGACTAGCGGGAGGGAGATAGATACGCAGTATTTT.

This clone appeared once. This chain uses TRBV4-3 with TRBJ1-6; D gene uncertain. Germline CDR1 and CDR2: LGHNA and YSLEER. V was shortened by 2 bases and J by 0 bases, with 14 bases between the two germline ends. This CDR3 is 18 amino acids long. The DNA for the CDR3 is TGCGCCAGCAGCCAAAGATTCGCGGAGCCCTCCTATAATTCACCCCTCCACTTT. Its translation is CASSQRFAEPSYNSPLHF.

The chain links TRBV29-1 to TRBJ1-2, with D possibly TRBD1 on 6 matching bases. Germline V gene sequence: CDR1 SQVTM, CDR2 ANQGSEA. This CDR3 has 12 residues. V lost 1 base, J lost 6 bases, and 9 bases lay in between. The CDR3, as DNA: TGCAGCGTTGAAGGACGGGGGCATGGCTACACCTTC. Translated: CSVEGRGHGYTF.

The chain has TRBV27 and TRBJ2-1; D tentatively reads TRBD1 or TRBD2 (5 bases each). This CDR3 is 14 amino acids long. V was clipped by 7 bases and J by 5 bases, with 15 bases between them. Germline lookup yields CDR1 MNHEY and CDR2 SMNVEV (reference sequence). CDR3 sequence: CASTRDGRDNEQFF. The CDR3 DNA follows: TGTGCCAGCACTCGGGACGGTAGGGACAATGAGCAGTTCTTC.